This T cell receptor beta chain originates from a study of CD8 T cells in Susac syndrome. Study results and caveats: Only a relatively small number of individuals were included in the TCR sequencing and HLA analysis.

RNA amounts of about 0.45 to 1 ug underwent reverse transcription with random hexamers. TCRdb re-called the immunoSEQ multiplex PCR reads with MiXCR, one entry per CDR3 protein. Among fewer than 150,000 distinct CDR3 sequences listed, around 91% were seen once. The germline gives CDR1 LNHDA, CDR2 SQIVND (reference sequence). The CDR3 has 17 residues. Trimming left V 5 bases short and J 1 base short, with 17 bases between. In regard to this clonotype: The antigen remains unidentified.

CD8+ and CD4+ T cells from blood underwent TCR beta sequencing. The multiple sclerosis control group was made up of treatment-naive patients with stable or active relapsing-remitting disease. The source of this sequence is a human donor with multiple sclerosis. Source material: CD8+ T cells from PBMCs. J is TRBJ1-4 and V is TRBV19; D is unresolved. CDR3 sequence (DNA): TGTGCCAGTAGTGCGGGCGTCCGAATGGGAACTAATGAAAAACTGTTTTTT. It encodes CASSAGVRMGTNEKLFF.